This T cell receptor beta chain stems from a study of T cell responses to AZD1222 COVID-19 vaccine. Study-wide findings and caveats: Spike-specific TCR breadth rose after two AZD1222 doses, and depth rose as well. Among the donors, most were white British and more were female, and clonal diversity was possibly underestimated.

Second doses were pooled across both intervals (about 4 or about 12 weeks). V lost 1 base to trimming and J lost 4 bases, with 9 bases between them. Germline loops: CDR1 SGHDT, CDR2 YYEEEE. The CDR3 consists of 15 residues. Concerning this clone: Antigen specificity is unknown.

The assay was immunoSEQ multiplex PCR, and TCRdb's table has in-frame clones only and misses some. Found here are tens of thousands of clones, approximately 89% of them singletons; the top ten hold over 7.5%. The chain recombines TRBV5-6 with TRBJ2-6; D perhaps matches TRBD2 (5 bases). The specimen comprised peripheral blood, sampled 28 days after the second AZD1222 dose. This TCR derives from an adult who received the AZD1222 COVID-19 vaccine. CDR3 in DNA: TGTGCCAGCAGCTTGAAGAGGGTAGGGGCCAACGTCCTGACTTTC. Protein product: CASSLKRVGANVLTF.